A single sample is the source of the 23 T cell receptor beta chains below, sequenced in a study of graft-versus-host responses after intestinal transplantation. Profiling relied on immunoSEQ multiplex PCR, and the TCRdb table lists in-frame clones only, not all of them. The sample yields about 23,000 clones, about 45% seen once. There were approximately 200,000 CFSE-labeled responder cells plated together with approximately 200,000 irradiated, violet-dye-labeled stimulator cells. The material was alloreactive CD8+ T cells from a mixed lymphocyte reaction culture, obtained before transplantation. The subset here: CFSE-low proliferating T cells sorted from roughly six-day pre-transplant mixed lymphocyte reaction (GvH or HvG direction). The origin of the receptors is a human patient who was an organ donor for intestinal transplantation.

This clone appeared a single time. The rearrangement uses TRBV29-1 and TRBJ1-1; 9 bases fit TRBD1. Unmatched junction bases numbered 11, after V lost 6 bases and J lost 6 bases. CDR3 size: 14 residues. Germline loops: CDR1 SQVTM, CDR2 ANQGSEA. In nucleotides, the CDR3 is TGCAGCGTCGCCGGGACAGGGACCAGCTCTGAAGCTTTCTTT. This gives the protein CSVAGTGTSSEAFF.

The rearrangement links TRBV18 to TRBJ2-2, with TRBD1 as a possible D gene (5 bases). The CDR3 is made up of 17 amino acids. Germline values: CDR1 KGHSH, CDR2 LQKENI. With 2 bases removed from V and 0 bases from J, the gap between germline ends came to 13 bases. CDR3 DNA sequence: TGTGCCAGCTCACCATCGAGACAGTGGTCGAACACCGGGGAGCTGTTTTTT. This codes for CASSPSRQWSNTGELFF.

The chain couples TRBV27 to TRBJ1-6; tentative D call: TRBD1 (5 bases). The CDR3 runs to 17 residues. In germline, CDR1 is MNHEY, CDR2 SMNVEV (reference sequence). Trimming took 0 bases from V and 7 from J, leaving 16 bases between them. The CDR3 bases are TGTGCCAGCAGTTTATCTTATGGGCCCCAGGGAAATTCACCCCTCCACTTT. This sequence encodes CASSLSYGPQGNSPLHF.

The V call is TRBV5-5, the J call TRBJ2-7; TRBD2 agrees at 14 bases. V lost 2 bases, J lost 4 bases, and 2 bases stayed unmatched. The V gene's germline CDR1 is SGHKS and CDR2 YYEKEE (reference sequence). The CDR3 sequence is 15 residues long. The CDR3 sequence: CASSFGTSGSYEQYF. The CDR3 DNA reads TGTGCCAGCAGCTTCGGGACTAGCGGGAGTTACGAGCAGTACTTC.

The gene calls are TRBV30 and TRBJ1-1; 8 bases are shared with TRBD1. The trim removed 3 bases at V and 10 bases at J, leaving 7 bases unmatched. Per germline, CDR1 GTSNPN and CDR2 SVGIG (reference sequence). There are 12 residues in the CDR3. The CDR3 sequence is CAWRETQGGAFF. CDR3 DNA: TGTGCCTGGAGGGAGACACAGGGGGGAGCTTTCTTT.

This clone has just a few counts. The J gene is TRBJ2-5, the V gene TRBV10-1, with 16 nucleotides matching TRBD2. CDR3 size: 17 residues. J was trimmed by 5 bases and V by 6 bases; bases with no gene match: 9. Germline CDR1 is WNHNN and CDR2 is SYGVQD (reference sequence). The CDR3 DNA reads as TGCGCCAGCAGCTCCGGGACTAGCGGGAGGGCCGTCGAGACCCAGTACTTC. This translates into CASSSGTSGRAVETQYF.

The rearrangement joins TRBV7-9 to TRBJ2-1; 14 positions agree with TRBD2. The CDR3 loop spans 15 amino acids. With 8 bases clipped from V and 5 bases from J, the junction kept 5 bases outside the gene matches. From germline, CDR1 is SEHNR and CDR2 FQNEAQ (reference sequence). The chain's CDR3 is CASRLAGGPHNEQFF. Written as DNA, the CDR3 is TGTGCCAGCCGACTAGCGGGAGGGCCTCACAATGAGCAGTTCTTC.

The CDR3 coding sequence is TGTGCCAGCCGCCCCCACAGACTCCATAGGGGTTACCGCTATTATAGCAATCAGCCCCAGCATTTT. Amino acids: CASRPHRLHRGYRYYSNQPQHF. The rearrangement links TRBV28 to TRBJ1-5; TRBD1 might be the D (5 bases). CDR1 is MDHEN, CDR2 SYDVKM, per germline. Trimming shortened V by 8 bases and J by 0 bases, and 35 bases separated the two germline ends. The CDR3 consists of 22 residues.

V and J are TRBV4-2 and TRBJ2-7, with 8 bases lining up with TRBD2. The CDR3 has 16 amino acids. The junction had 10 bases not matched to a gene; V was cut back by 0 bases and J by 6 bases. Germline V gives CDR1 LGHNA, CDR2 YNFKEQ. The CDR3 here is CASSQDVREGGSEQYF. The CDR3 DNA reads TGTGCCAGCAGCCAAGATGTCCGGGAGGGGGGATCCGAGCAGTACTTC.

The gene calls are TRBV6-5 and TRBJ2-7; a weak D match, TRBD2 (6 bases). Trimming pared 2 bases from V and 3 bases from J, leaving 14 bases between. There are 15 residues in the CDR3. Germline CDR1 MNHEY, CDR2 SVGAGI. This CDR3 reads CASSYAPGLHYEQYF. The CDR3 region has the DNA TGTGCCAGCAGTTACGCCCCGGGACTCCACTACGAGCAGTACTTC.

The chain carries TRBV11-2 and TRBJ2-1; D gene ambiguous. CDR3 length: 14 residues. The V end was cut by 1 base, the J end by 5 bases, with 9 bases between. Looked up from germline, CDR1 is SGHAT and CDR2 is FQNNGV. In DNA form, the CDR3 reads TGTGCCAGCAGCTTAGTTGGGCGGAACAATGAGCAGTTCTTC. Its protein is CASSLVGRNNEQFF. The complete variable domain, with remaining parts taken from reference TRBV11-2 and TRBJ2-1, reads EAGVAQSPRYKIIEKRQSVAFWCNPISGHATLYWYQQILGQGPKLLIQFQNNGVVDDSQLPKDRFSAERLKGVDSTLKIQPAKLEDSAVYLCASSLVGRNNEQFFGPGTRLTVL.

This chain connects TRBV7-3 to TRBJ2-3; 7 bases fit TRBD2. The V segment lost 2 bases and the J segment 4 bases; nucleotides outside the gene matches: 6. This CDR3 has 15 amino acids. Germline V gene data show CDR1 as SGHTA and CDR2 as FQGTGA. The CDR3 spells CASSLVRERADTQYF. CDR3 sequence (DNA): TGTGCCAGCAGCTTAGTGCGGGAGAGGGCAGATACGCAGTATTTT. The variable domain in full, completed from reference TRBV7-3 and TRBJ2-3, reads GAGVSQTPSNKVTEKGKYVELRCDPISGHTALYWYRQSLGQGPEFLIYFQGTGAADDSGLPNDRFFAVRPEGSVSTLKIQRTERGDSAVYLCASSLVRERADTQYFGPGTRLTVL.

The genes are TRBV2 and TRBJ2-3, with 8 bases matching TRBD2. From germline, CDR1 is SNHLY and CDR2 FYNNEI. The CDR3 loop spans 18 amino acids. J lost 2 bases, V lost 7 bases, and 17 bases had no gene match. The CDR3 protein is CASTLAGLHGGYTDTQYF. The CDR3 nucleotides are TGTGCCAGCACGCTAGCGGGCCTCCACGGAGGATACACAGATACGCAGTATTTT.

This chain connects TRBV6-6 to TRBJ2-7; TRBD1 aligns across 9 bases. V shed 4 bases and J 6 bases; nucleotides not matched to a gene: 7. From germline, CDR1 is MNHNY and CDR2 SVGAGI (reference sequence). CDR3 length: 14 amino acids. CDR3 sequence reads: CASSFGTGSIEQYF. In nucleotides, the CDR3 is TGTGCCAGCAGTTTCGGGACAGGGTCCATCGAGCAGTACTTC.

V gene TRBV14 combines with J gene TRBJ2-1; TRBD2 matches at 8 bases. The CDR3 totals 18 residues. Losses at the gene ends were 1 base for V and 4 bases for J; bases not matched to a gene: 12. Germline-derived CDR1 and CDR2 are SGHDN and FVKESK. The CDR3 loop reads CASSQGRWSGSWYNEQFF. DNA of the CDR3: TGTGCCAGCAGCCAAGGGCGGTGGAGCGGGAGTTGGTACAATGAGCAGTTCTTC.

This chain uses TRBV4-1 with TRBJ2-1, with 8 bases lining up with TRBD2. With 2 bases clipped from V and 6 bases from J, the junction kept 6 bases outside the gene matches. CDR3 length: 15 amino acids. Germline V lookup: CDR1 MGHRA, CDR2 YSYEKL. CDR3 nucleotides: TGCGCCAGCAGCCAAATAGCGGGACTACGCAATGAGCAGTTCTTC. It codes for CASSQIAGLRNEQFF.

This chain uses TRBV9 with TRBJ2-3; 8 positions match TRBD2. J was trimmed by 4 bases and V by 5 bases; bases with no gene match: 9. The CDR3 has 15 residues. Germline assignment: CDR1 SGDLS and CDR2 YYNGEE. This CDR3 reads CASSPQNGRADTQYF. The CDR3 DNA sequence: TGTGCCAGCAGTCCCCAGAACGGGAGGGCAGATACGCAGTATTTT.

Judged by abundance, this clone is medium-sized. This rearrangement joins TRBV6-6 to TRBJ2-3; no clear D gene. The V gene's germline CDR1 is MNHNY and CDR2 SVGAGI (reference sequence). This CDR3 is built from 12 residues. V was cut by 0 bases and J by 4 bases, with 2 bases left in between. The CDR3 DNA reads TGTGCCAGCAGTTACTCCCCAGATACGCAGTATTTT. Protein: CASSYSPDTQYF.

In this sample, this clone turned up a few times. This chain joins TRBV11-3 and TRBJ2-7; 8 nucleotides match TRBD1. V dropped 2 bases and J dropped 7; count of bases not matched to a gene: 7. CDR3 length: 14 residues. Germline CDR1 reads SGHNT; CDR2 reads YENEEA. CDR3 in DNA: TGTGCCAGCAGCTTAATTCCCACAGGGGGTGAGCAGTACTTC. Residues: CASSLIPTGGEQYF.

This clone was found a few times. This chain links TRBV4-2 with TRBJ2-6; D possibly corresponds to TRBD1 (6 bases). Trimming left V 0 bases short and J 0 bases short, with 6 bases between. Germline-derived CDR1 and CDR2 are LGHNA and YNFKEQ. The CDR3 has 16 residues. CDR3 sequence (DNA): TGTGCCAGCAGCCAAGAGACAGGCTCTGGGGCCAACGTCCTGACTTTC. Its protein product is CASSQETGSGANVLTF.

V and J are TRBV6-5 and TRBJ1-1; D is undetermined. V was cut by 4 bases and J by 3 bases, with 18 bases left in between. This CDR3 is 16 amino acids long. Germline V gene data show CDR1 as MNHEY and CDR2 as SVGAGI. The DNA of the CDR3 is TGTGCCAGCAGTTTAACATCCCGGGGAAGGTACACTGAAGCTTTCTTT. Protein product: CASSLTSRGRYTEAFF.

This clone has just a few counts. The J gene is TRBJ2-7, the V gene TRBV7-9; 10 bases agree with TRBD1. The V gene's germline CDR1 is SEHNR and CDR2 FQNEAQ (reference sequence). Losses at the gene ends were 5 bases for V and 3 bases for J; bases not matched to a gene: 7. The CDR3 spans 15 residues. The CDR3: CASSRIGQGDYEQYF. The CDR3 nucleotides read TGTGCCAGCAGCCGAATCGGACAGGGGGACTACGAGCAGTACTTC.

This clone has only a few counts. This chain links TRBV19 with TRBJ2-7; unclear D gene. The V end was cut by 1 base, the J end by 0 bases, with 4 bases between. This CDR3 is 13 amino acids long. Germline V gene sequence: CDR1 LNHDA, CDR2 SQIVND (reference sequence). CDR3 in amino acids: CASSIADSYEQYF. Written as DNA, the CDR3 is TGTGCCAGTAGTATAGCGGACTCCTACGAGCAGTACTTC.